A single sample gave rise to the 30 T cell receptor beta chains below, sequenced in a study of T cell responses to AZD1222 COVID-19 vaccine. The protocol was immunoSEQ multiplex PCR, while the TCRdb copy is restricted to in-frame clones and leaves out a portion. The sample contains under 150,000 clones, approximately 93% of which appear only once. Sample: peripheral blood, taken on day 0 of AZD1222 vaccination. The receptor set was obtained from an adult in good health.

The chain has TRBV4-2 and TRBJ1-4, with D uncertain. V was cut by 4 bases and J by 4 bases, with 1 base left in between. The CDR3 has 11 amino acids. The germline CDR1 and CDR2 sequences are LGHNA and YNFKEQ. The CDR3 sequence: CASSLNEKLFF. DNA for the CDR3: TGTGCCAGCAGCCTTAATGAAAAACTGTTTTTT.

The CDR3 DNA sequence: TGTGCCAGCAGCTTAATGGGCCCGGGGGGTGAGACCCAGTACTTC. Its protein product is CASSLMGPGGETQYF. The genes are TRBV7-3 and TRBJ2-5; 7 bases line up with TRBD2. Germline V lookup: CDR1 SGHTA, CDR2 FQGTGA. J gave up 5 bases and V 1 base, and 7 bases lay outside the gene matches. This CDR3 has 15 residues.

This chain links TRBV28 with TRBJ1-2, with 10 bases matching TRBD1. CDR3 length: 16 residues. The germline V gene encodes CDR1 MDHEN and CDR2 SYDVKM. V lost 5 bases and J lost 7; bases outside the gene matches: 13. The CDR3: CASSIPRDRGRGGYTF. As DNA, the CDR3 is TGTGCCAGCAGTATCCCCCGGGACAGGGGACGGGGTGGCTACACCTTC.

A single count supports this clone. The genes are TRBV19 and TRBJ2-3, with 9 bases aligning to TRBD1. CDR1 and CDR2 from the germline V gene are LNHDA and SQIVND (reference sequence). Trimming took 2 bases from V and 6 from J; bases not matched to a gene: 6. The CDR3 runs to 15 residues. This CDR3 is CASSIIQGADDTQYF. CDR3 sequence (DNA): TGTGCCAGTAGTATAATACAGGGGGCTGATGATACGCAGTATTTT.

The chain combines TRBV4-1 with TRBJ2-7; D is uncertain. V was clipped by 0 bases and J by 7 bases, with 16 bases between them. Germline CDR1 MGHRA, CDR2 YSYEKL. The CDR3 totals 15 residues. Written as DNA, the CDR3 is TGCGCCAGCAGCCAAGAAAGGGCGGCCGCCTTTGAGCAGTACTTC. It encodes CASSQERAAAFEQYF.

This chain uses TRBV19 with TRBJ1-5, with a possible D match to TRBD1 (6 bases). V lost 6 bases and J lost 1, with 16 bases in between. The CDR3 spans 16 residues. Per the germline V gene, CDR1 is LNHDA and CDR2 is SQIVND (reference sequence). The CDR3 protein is CASSPNLQGSNQPQHF. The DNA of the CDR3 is TGTGCCAGTAGCCCGAACCTACAGGGAAGCAATCAGCCCCAGCATTTT.

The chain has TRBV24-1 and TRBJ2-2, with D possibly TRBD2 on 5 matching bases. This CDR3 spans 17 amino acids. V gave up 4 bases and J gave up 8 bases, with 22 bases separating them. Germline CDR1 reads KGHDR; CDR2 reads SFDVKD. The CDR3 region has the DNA TGTGCCACCAGTGACCCGAACGGGGTCTCACCGGAGGGGGAGCTGTTTTTT. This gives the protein CATSDPNGVSPEGELFF.

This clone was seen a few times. As DNA, the CDR3 is TGTGCCAGCAATTATCAGGGGGACGTAAACTCACCCCTCCACTTT. It is translated as CASNYQGDVNSPLHF. The J gene is TRBJ1-6, the V gene TRBV28, with TRBD1 matching 7 bases. The CDR3 length is 15 residues. Germline CDR1 reads MDHEN; CDR2 reads SYDVKM. The V gene end was trimmed by 7 bases and the J gene end by 10 bases; junction bases not matched to a gene: 13.

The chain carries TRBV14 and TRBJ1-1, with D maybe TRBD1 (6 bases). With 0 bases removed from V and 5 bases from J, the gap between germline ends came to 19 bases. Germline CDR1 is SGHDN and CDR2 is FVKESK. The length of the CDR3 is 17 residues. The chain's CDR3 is CASSQDNLYRVWTEAFF. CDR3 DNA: TGTGCCAGCAGCCAAGATAATTTGTACAGGGTGTGGACTGAAGCTTTCTTT.

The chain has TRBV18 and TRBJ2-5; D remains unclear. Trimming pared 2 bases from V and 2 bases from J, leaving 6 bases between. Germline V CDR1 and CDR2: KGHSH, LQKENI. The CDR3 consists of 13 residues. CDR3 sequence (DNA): TGTGCCAGCTCACCATCCGGTCAAGAGACCCAGTACTTC. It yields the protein CASSPSGQETQYF.

CDR3 nucleotide sequence: TGTGCGGCACTGGAGAACCGCAATCAGCCCCAGCATTTT. This sequence encodes CAALENRNQPQHF. This sequence joins TRBV28 and TRBJ1-5; D unclear. CDR3 length equals 13 residues. Germline CDR1 is MDHEN and CDR2 is SYDVKM.

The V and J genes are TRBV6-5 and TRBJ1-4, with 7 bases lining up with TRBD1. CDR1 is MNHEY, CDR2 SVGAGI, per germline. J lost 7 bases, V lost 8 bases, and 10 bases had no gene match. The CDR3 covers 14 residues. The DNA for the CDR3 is TGTGCCAGCCAGGTGGCGGCAGGGGGTGAAAAACTGTTTTTT. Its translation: CASQVAAGGEKLFF.

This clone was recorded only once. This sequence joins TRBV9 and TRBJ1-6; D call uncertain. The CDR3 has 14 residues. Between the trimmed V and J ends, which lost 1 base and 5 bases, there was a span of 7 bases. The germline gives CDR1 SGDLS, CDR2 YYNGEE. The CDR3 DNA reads TGTGCCAGCAGCGTAAAAGGGAATAATTCACCCCTCCACTTT. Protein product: CASSVKGNNSPLHF.

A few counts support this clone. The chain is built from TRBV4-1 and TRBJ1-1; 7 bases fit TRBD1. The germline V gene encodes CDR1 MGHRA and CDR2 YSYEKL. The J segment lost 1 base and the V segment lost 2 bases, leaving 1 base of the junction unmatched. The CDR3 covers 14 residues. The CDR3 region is CASSQYRGNTEAFF. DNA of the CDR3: TGCGCCAGCAGCCAATACAGGGGGAACACTGAAGCTTTCTTT.

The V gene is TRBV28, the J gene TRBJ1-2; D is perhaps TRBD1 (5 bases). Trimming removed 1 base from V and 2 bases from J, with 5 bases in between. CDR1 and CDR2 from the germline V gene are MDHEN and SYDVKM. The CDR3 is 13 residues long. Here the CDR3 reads CASSLSGNYGYTF. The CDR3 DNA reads TGTGCCAGCAGTTTATCAGGGAACTATGGCTACACCTTC.

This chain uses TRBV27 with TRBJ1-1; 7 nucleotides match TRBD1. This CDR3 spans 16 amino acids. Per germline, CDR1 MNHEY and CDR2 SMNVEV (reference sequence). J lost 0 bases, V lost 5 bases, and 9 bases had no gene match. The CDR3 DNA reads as TGTGCCAGCAGTCCCAGCCAGGGGGAGGTGAACACTGAAGCTTTCTTT. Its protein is CASSPSQGEVNTEAFF.

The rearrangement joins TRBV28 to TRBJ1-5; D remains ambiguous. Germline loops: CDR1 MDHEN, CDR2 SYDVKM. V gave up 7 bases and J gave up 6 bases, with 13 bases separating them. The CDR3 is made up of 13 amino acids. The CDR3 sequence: CASTFPGGQPQHF. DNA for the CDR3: TGTGCCAGCACGTTCCCCGGAGGTCAGCCCCAGCATTTT.

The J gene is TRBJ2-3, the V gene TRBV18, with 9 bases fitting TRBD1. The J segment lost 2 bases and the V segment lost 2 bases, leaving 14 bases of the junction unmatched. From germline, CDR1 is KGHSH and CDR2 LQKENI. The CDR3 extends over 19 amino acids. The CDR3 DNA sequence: TGTGCCAGCTCACCATTTGGTGGCGGGACAGGGCAGGACACAGATACGCAGTATTTT. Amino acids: CASSPFGGGTGQDTDTQYF.

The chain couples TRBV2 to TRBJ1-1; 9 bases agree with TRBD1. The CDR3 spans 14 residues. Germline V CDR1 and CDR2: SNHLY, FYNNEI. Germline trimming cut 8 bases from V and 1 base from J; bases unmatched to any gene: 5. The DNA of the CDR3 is TGTGCCAGCGGGGGACAGGGAAGGAACACTGAAGCTTTCTTT. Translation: CASGGQGRNTEAFF.

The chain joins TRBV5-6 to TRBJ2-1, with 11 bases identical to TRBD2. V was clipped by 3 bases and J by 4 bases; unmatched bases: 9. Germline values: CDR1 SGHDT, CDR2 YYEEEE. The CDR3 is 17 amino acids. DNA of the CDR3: TGTGCCAGCAGCTGGCGACTAGCGGGATCCTTATACAATGAGCAGTTCTTC. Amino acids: CASSWRLAGSLYNEQFF.

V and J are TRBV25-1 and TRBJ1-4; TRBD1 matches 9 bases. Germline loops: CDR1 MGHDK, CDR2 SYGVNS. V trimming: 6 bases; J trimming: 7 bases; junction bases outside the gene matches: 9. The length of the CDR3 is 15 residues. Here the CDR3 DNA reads TGTGCCAGCAGGGGTACCGGGACAGGGTCTGAAAAACTGTTTTTT. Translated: CASRGTGTGSEKLFF. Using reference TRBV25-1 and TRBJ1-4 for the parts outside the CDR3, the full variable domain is EADIYQTPRYLVIGTGKKITLECSQTMGHDKMYWYQQDPGMELHLIHYSYGVNSTEKGDLSSESTVSRIRTEHFPLTLESARPSHTSQYLCASRGTGTGSEKLFFGSGTQLSVL.

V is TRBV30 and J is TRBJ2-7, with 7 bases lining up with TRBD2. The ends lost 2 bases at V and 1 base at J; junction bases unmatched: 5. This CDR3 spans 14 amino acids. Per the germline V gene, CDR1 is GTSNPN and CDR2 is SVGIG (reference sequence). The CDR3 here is CAWSRLAESYEQYF. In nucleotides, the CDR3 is TGTGCCTGGAGTCGTCTAGCGGAGTCCTACGAGCAGTACTTC.

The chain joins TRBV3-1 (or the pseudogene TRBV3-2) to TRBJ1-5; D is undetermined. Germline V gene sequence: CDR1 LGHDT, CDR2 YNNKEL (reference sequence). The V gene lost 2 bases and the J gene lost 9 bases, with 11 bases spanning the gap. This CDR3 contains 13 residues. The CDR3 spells CASSQLTEPPQHF. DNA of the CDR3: TGTGCCAGCAGCCAACTAACAGAGCCGCCCCAGCATTTT.

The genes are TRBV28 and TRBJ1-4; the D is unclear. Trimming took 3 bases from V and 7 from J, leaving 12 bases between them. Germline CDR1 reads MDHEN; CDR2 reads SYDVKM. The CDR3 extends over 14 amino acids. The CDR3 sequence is CASSLPGLSEKLFF. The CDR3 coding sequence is TGTGCCAGCAGTTTGCCTGGTTTGAGTGAAAAACTGTTTTTT.

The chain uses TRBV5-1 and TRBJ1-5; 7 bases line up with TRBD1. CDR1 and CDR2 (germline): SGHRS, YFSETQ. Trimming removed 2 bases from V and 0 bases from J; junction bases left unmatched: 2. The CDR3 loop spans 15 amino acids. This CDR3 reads CASSFTGASNQPQHF. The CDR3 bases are TGCGCCAGCAGCTTTACAGGGGCTAGCAATCAGCCCCAGCATTTT.

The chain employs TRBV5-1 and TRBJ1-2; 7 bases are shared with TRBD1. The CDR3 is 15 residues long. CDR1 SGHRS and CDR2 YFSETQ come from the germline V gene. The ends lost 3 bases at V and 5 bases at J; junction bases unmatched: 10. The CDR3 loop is CASSSGTDSGYGYTF. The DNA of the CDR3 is TGCGCCAGCAGCTCCGGGACAGATAGTGGTTATGGCTACACCTTC.

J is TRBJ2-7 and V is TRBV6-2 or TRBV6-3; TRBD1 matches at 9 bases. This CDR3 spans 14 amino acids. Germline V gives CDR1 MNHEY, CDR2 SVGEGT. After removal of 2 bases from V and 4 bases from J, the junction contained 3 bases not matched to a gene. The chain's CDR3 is CASSYGTGMYEQYF. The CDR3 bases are TGTGCCAGCAGTTACGGGACAGGGATGTACGAGCAGTACTTC.

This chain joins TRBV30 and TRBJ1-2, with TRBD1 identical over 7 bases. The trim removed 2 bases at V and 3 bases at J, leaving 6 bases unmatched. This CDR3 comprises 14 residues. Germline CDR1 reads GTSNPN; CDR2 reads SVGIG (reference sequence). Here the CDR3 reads CAWSRGQADYGYTF. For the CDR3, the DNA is TGTGCCTGGAGTAGAGGACAGGCCGACTATGGCTACACCTTC.

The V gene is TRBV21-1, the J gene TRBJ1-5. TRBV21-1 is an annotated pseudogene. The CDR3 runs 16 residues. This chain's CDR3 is CASSKERESSGQPQHF. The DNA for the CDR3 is TGTGCCAGCAGCAAAGAAAGGGAATCTAGTGGTCAGCCCCAGCATTTT.

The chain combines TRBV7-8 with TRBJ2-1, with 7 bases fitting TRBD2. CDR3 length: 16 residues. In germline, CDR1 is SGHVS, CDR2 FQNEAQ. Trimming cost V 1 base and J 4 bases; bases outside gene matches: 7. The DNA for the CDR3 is TGTGCCAGCAGCTTAGTGGTCCCTAGCGGTTACAATGAGCAGTTCTTC. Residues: CASSLVVPSGYNEQFF.